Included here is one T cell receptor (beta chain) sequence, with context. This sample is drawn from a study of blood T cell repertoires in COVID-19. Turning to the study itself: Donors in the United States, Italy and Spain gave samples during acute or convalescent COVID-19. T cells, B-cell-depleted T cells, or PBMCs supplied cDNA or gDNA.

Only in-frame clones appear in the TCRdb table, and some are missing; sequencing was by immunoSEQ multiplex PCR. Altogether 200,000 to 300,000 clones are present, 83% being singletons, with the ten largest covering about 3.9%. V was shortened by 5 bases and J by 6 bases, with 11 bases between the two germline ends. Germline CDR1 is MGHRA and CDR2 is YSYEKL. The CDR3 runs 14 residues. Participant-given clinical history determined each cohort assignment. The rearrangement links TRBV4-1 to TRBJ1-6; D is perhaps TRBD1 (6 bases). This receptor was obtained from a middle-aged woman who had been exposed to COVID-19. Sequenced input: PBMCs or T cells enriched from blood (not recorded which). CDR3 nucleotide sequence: TGCGCCAGCAGCACGGACAGCTTTAATTCACCCCTCCACTTT. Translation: CASSTDSFNSPLHF.